The table lists the clone carrying this TCR beta chain with a count of one. Using immunoSEQ multiplex PCR, the repertoire was profiled, and TCRdb retains in-frame clones only, with some absent. The sample has just under 150,000 clones, approximately 87% seen once. The entry originates in a study of blood T cell repertoires in COVID-19. The CDR3 contains 17 residues. Germline V gives CDR1 LGHNA, CDR2 YSLEER. The germline V and J ends were trimmed by 4 bases and 0 bases, with 17 bases remaining between them. The origin of this receptor is a woman in her forties or fifties with active or convalescent COVID-19. Sequenced material: peripheral blood. This sequence joins TRBV4-3 and TRBJ2-3; tentative D call: TRBD2 (6 bases). CDR3 protein: CASSLSRDSPSTDTQYF. The DNA for the CDR3 is TGCGCCAGCAGCCTCTCCCGGGACTCACCTAGCACAGATACGCAGTATTTT.